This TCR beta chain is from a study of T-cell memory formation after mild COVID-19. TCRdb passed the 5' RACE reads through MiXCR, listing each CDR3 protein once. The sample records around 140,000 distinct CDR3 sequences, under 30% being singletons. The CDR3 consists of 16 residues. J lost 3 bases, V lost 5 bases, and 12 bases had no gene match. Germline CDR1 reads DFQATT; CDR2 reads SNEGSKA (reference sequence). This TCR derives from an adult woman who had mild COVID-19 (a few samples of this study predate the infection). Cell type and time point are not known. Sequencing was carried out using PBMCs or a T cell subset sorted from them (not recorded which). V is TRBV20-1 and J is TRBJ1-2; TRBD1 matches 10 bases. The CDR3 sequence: CSAEDRGTGSYYGYTF. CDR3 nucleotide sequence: TGCAGTGCTGAGGACAGGGGGACGGGAAGCTACTATGGCTACACCTTC.